The T cell receptor beta chain under discussion was sequenced for a study of T cells in Graves' hyperthyroidism and ophthalmopathy. Study conclusions and caveats: Blood also carried most thyroid clonotypes expanded above 0.001.

Trimming removed 5 bases from V and 5 bases from J; junction bases left unmatched: 12. Germline V gene data show CDR1 as SGHRS and CDR2 as YFSETQ. The CDR3 totals 16 residues. Amplification of TCR beta CDR3 regions used RNA as the template. First-round RT-PCR with HTBI primers amplified the TCR CDR3 region. MiXCR, applied by TCRdb to the multiplex PCR reads, yields one record per CDR3 protein. This sample has about 250,000 distinct CDR3 sequences; about 15% occur once, and the top ten carry over 30%. A note on this clonotype: The antigen is unknown.

Patients having uncontrolled infection, another autoimmune disease, pregnancy or lactation were not included. Clinical symptoms, serum thyroxine, TRAb, thyroid ultrasound and orbital computed tomography informed diagnoses. It was roughly 10 ml of fresh peripheral blood that supplied the PBMCs. This clonotype originated in a woman between 50 and 59 years old with Graves' hyperthyroidism that later progressed to Graves' ophthalmopathy. The sequencing input was blood. This chain links TRBV5-1 with TRBJ1-1; 10 bases match TRBD1. The CDR3 bases are TGCGCCAGCAGATCCTCCGGGACAGGGGCGGAAACTGAAGCTTTCTTT. This codes for CASRSSGTGAETEAFF.